This is a list of T cell receptor beta chains from one sample in a study of a mutant IDH1 vaccine in newly diagnosed glioma. Only in-frame clones appear in the TCRdb table, and some are missing; sequencing was by immunoSEQ multiplex PCR. The profile shows approximately 100,000 clones, around nine tenths of them singletons. No antigen is known for these receptors. The source material was PBMCs, sampled from a glioma patient whose treatment included an IDH1 peptide vaccine. Receptors originate from a woman aged 45-65 years with glioma. CDR3s include the opening cysteine and the closing phenylalanine or tryptophan. The order of the fields is V gene, clone size, J gene, D gene, CDR3 protein, CDR3 DNA. The D gene is left open where the match is weak. A row's size may be missing; if present it is once, few, many or a size class.

v_call: TRBV6-1
clone_size: -
j_call: TRBJ2-7
d_call: TRBD2
cdr3_aa: CASSESSAGGPYEQYF
cdr3_nt: TGTGCCAGCAGTGAATCATCAGCGGGAGGTCCCTACGAGCAGTACTTC

v_call: TRBV28
clone_size: -
j_call: TRBJ2-7
d_call: -
cdr3_aa: CASSLSPSDYEQYF
cdr3_nt: TGTGCCAGCAGTTTGAGTCCTTCGGACTACGAGCAGTACTTC

v_call: TRBV14
clone_size: -
j_call: TRBJ2-6
d_call: -
cdr3_aa: CASSQDVGANVLTF
cdr3_nt: TGTGCCAGCAGCCAAGACGTCGGGGCCAACGTCCTGACTTTC

v_call: TRBV10-1
clone_size: -
j_call: TRBJ2-2
d_call: -
cdr3_aa: CASSEWRANTGELFF
cdr3_nt: TGCGCCAGCAGTGAGTGGAGGGCGAACACCGGGGAGCTGTTTTTT

v_call: TRBV5-5
clone_size: once
j_call: TRBJ2-1
d_call: -
cdr3_aa: CASSYKSSYNEQFF
cdr3_nt: TGTGCCAGCAGCTATAAGAGCTCCTACAATGAGCAGTTCTTC

v_call: TRBV4-1
clone_size: once
j_call: TRBJ1-2
d_call: TRBD1
cdr3_aa: CASSLSLTGGYGYTF
cdr3_nt: TGCGCCAGCAGCCTTTCTCTCACAGGGGGGTATGGCTACACCTTC

v_call: TRBV19
clone_size: few
j_call: TRBJ1-2
d_call: -
cdr3_aa: CASSVDTRYGYTF
cdr3_nt: TGTGCCAGTAGTGTGGACACGCGCTATGGCTACACCTTC

v_call: TRBV5-5
clone_size: few
j_call: TRBJ1-5
d_call: -
cdr3_aa: CASSLGGQRDQPQHF
cdr3_nt: TGTGCCAGCAGCCTAGGGGGGCAGAGAGATCAGCCCCAGCATTTT

v_call: TRBV11-2
clone_size: -
j_call: TRBJ1-5
d_call: -
cdr3_aa: CASSLQGNSNQPQHF
cdr3_nt: TGTGCCAGCAGCTTACAAGGAAATAGCAATCAGCCCCAGCATTTT

v_call: TRBV28
clone_size: -
j_call: TRBJ2-3
d_call: -
cdr3_aa: CASSLGISRVADTQYF
cdr3_nt: TGTGCCAGCAGTTTAGGGATTAGTAGAGTTGCAGATACGCAGTATTTT

v_call: TRBV28
clone_size: -
j_call: TRBJ1-5
d_call: TRBD1
cdr3_aa: CASSGQGARSHQPQHF
cdr3_nt: TGTGCCAGCAGTGGACAGGGGGCGCGGAGTCATCAGCCCCAGCATTTT

v_call: TRBV27
clone_size: once
j_call: TRBJ1-5
d_call: -
cdr3_aa: CASSHSGTGGQPQHF
cdr3_nt: TGTGCCAGCAGTCATTCCGGGACGGGCGGTCAGCCCCAGCATTTT

v_call: TRBV6-5
clone_size: -
j_call: TRBJ2-5
d_call: TRBD1
cdr3_aa: CASSGTGGVGETQYF
cdr3_nt: TGTGCCAGCAGTGGGACAGGGGGAGTAGGAGAGACCCAGTACTTC

v_call: TRBV9
clone_size: -
j_call: TRBJ2-1
d_call: -
cdr3_aa: CASSVLVGSEQFF
cdr3_nt: TGTGCCAGCAGCGTCCTAGTAGGGTCTGAGCAGTTCTTC

v_call: TRBV7-9
clone_size: -
j_call: TRBJ1-1
d_call: -
cdr3_aa: CASSLDLMNTEAFF
cdr3_nt: TGTGCCAGCAGCTTAGACCTAATGAACACTGAAGCTTTCTTT

v_call: TRBV2
clone_size: -
j_call: TRBJ1-3
d_call: -
cdr3_aa: CASTLQVYGNTIYF
cdr3_nt: TGTGCCAGCACACTACAGGTTTATGGAAACACCATATATTTT

v_call: TRBV30
clone_size: -
j_call: TRBJ2-7
d_call: TRBD1
cdr3_aa: CAWSPRDRKYEQYF
cdr3_nt: TGTGCCTGGAGCCCACGGGACAGAAAATACGAGCAGTACTTC

v_call: TRBV6-1
clone_size: -
j_call: TRBJ2-5
d_call: -
cdr3_aa: CASSRQETQYF
cdr3_nt: TGTGCCAGCAGTAGGCAAGAGACCCAGTACTTC

v_call: TRBV19
clone_size: -
j_call: TRBJ1-5
d_call: -
cdr3_aa: CASSRPEGVYGQPQHF
cdr3_nt: TGTGCCAGTAGCCGGCCAGAAGGGGTTTATGGTCAGCCCCAGCATTTT

v_call: TRBV12-5
clone_size: once
j_call: TRBJ2-2
d_call: TRBD2
cdr3_aa: CASGLRLAGAGELFF
cdr3_nt: TGTGCTAGTGGTTTGCGTCTAGCGGGAGCCGGGGAGCTGTTTTTT

v_call: TRBV6-5
clone_size: -
j_call: TRBJ1-1
d_call: -
cdr3_aa: CASSYGDRSEAFF
cdr3_nt: TGTGCCAGCAGTTACGGGGACCGGTCTGAAGCTTTCTTT

v_call: TRBV7-2
clone_size: few
j_call: TRBJ1-5
d_call: TRBD1
cdr3_aa: CASSLETGRYQPQHF
cdr3_nt: TGTGCCAGCAGCTTAGAGACAGGGAGGTACCAGCCCCAGCATTTT

v_call: TRBV7-6
clone_size: -
j_call: TRBJ2-2
d_call: -
cdr3_aa: CASSLVTRASGELFF
cdr3_nt: TGTGCCAGCAGCTTAGTGACGAGGGCGAGCGGGGAGCTGTTTTTT

v_call: TRBV29-1
clone_size: few
j_call: TRBJ1-1
d_call: -
cdr3_aa: CSVEDGRSSREAFF
cdr3_nt: TGCAGCGTTGAAGACGGGCGATCTTCCAGGGAAGCTTTCTTT

v_call: TRBV18
clone_size: -
j_call: TRBJ2-7
d_call: -
cdr3_aa: CASSPRGLRDSYEQYF
cdr3_nt: TGTGCCAGCTCGCCGCGGGGACTCCGAGACTCCTACGAGCAGTACTTC

v_call: TRBV5-4
clone_size: -
j_call: TRBJ2-7
d_call: TRBD1
cdr3_aa: CASSATDRGNEQYF
cdr3_nt: TGTGCCAGCAGCGCCACCGACAGGGGAAACGAGCAGTACTTC

v_call: TRBV10-2
clone_size: -
j_call: TRBJ2-7
d_call: -
cdr3_aa: CASQMGPFGEQYF
cdr3_nt: TGCGCCAGTCAAATGGGACCATTTGGCGAGCAGTACTTC

v_call: TRBV4-1
clone_size: -
j_call: TRBJ2-1
d_call: -
cdr3_aa: CASTPRTVTYNEQFF
cdr3_nt: TGCGCCAGCACCCCACGAACGGTTACCTACAATGAGCAGTTCTTC

v_call: TRBV19
clone_size: once
j_call: TRBJ2-7
d_call: -
cdr3_aa: CASSIRTYPYEQYF
cdr3_nt: TGTGCCAGTAGTATAAGGACCTACCCCTACGAGCAGTACTTC

v_call: TRBV18
clone_size: -
j_call: TRBJ1-3
d_call: -
cdr3_aa: CASSPPSVFPIGTIYF
cdr3_nt: TGTGCCAGCTCACCGCCAAGTGTTTTCCCAATCGGCACCATATATTTT

v_call: TRBV5-6
clone_size: -
j_call: TRBJ1-2
d_call: -
cdr3_aa: CASSQGTASYGYTF
cdr3_nt: TGTGCCAGCAGCCAGGGGACCGCTAGCTATGGCTACACCTTC

v_call: TRBV28
clone_size: -
j_call: TRBJ2-7
d_call: TRBD1
cdr3_aa: CASSGQGTSYEQYF
cdr3_nt: TGTGCCAGCAGCGGACAGGGAACCTCCTACGAGCAGTACTTC

v_call: TRBV6-6
clone_size: few
j_call: TRBJ2-5
d_call: TRBD1
cdr3_aa: CASSYPQGNQETQYF
cdr3_nt: TGTGCCAGCAGTTATCCACAGGGGAACCAAGAGACCCAGTACTTC

v_call: TRBV11-2
clone_size: once
j_call: TRBJ2-1
d_call: -
cdr3_aa: CASSLAIYNEQFF
cdr3_nt: TGTGCCAGCAGCTTAGCTATATACAATGAGCAGTTCTTC

v_call: TRBV9
clone_size: -
j_call: TRBJ2-3
d_call: TRBD2
cdr3_aa: CASSLRAGGPGDTQYF
cdr3_nt: TGTGCCAGCAGCTTAAGAGCGGGAGGGCCCGGAGATACGCAGTATTTT

v_call: TRBV10-3
clone_size: -
j_call: TRBJ2-7
d_call: -
cdr3_aa: CAISESGVRSGTYEQYF
cdr3_nt: TGTGCCATCAGTGAGTCAGGAGTCAGGTCGGGGACCTACGAGCAGTACTTC

v_call: TRBV5-1
clone_size: -
j_call: TRBJ2-5
d_call: -
cdr3_aa: CASSFGGRQETQYF
cdr3_nt: TGCGCCAGCAGCTTCGGGGGAAGGCAAGAGACCCAGTACTTC